Listed below are T cell receptor beta chains from one sample, sequenced in a study of blood T cell repertoires in COVID-19. The assay was immunoSEQ multiplex PCR, and TCRdb's table has in-frame clones only and misses some. Counted here are over 200,000 clones, about four fifths occurring once; the ten biggest clones make up 2% to 3%. The sample consisted of peripheral blood. These receptors all stem from a woman in her 40s with active or convalescent COVID-19. Both conserved end residues are part of each CDR3. D genes are given only for firm matches. Clone size appears in some rows only: once, few, many, or a class for an expanded clone.

D: .
size: .
J: TRBJ2-5
V: TRBV7-9
DNA: TGTGCCAGCAGCTTAGTCCAGGGTGGTCCCAAAGAGACCCAGTACTTC
CDR3: CASSLVQGGPKETQYF

D: TRBD1
size: .
J: TRBJ2-3
V: TRBV12-5
DNA: TGTGCTAGTGGTTTGGTAAAATTGATAGGACAGGGGGGGACAGATACGCAGTATTTT
CDR3: CASGLVKLIGQGGTDTQYF

D: .
size: once
J: TRBJ1-4
V: TRBV19
DNA: TGTGCCAGTATCGCGGCAACTAATGAAAAACTGTTTTTT
CDR3: CASIAATNEKLFF

D: .
size: .
J: TRBJ1-2
V: TRBV4-1
DNA: TGCGCCAGCAGCCAACCCACCGGGACACACTATGGCTACACCTTC
CDR3: CASSQPTGTHYGYTF

D: .
size: .
J: TRBJ2-7
V: TRBV11-3
DNA: TGTGCCAGCAGCAACACGGGGTTCCTCGACGAGCAGTACTTC
CDR3: CASSNTGFLDEQYF

D: .
size: few
J: TRBJ1-2
V: TRBV18
DNA: TGTGCCAGCTCACCACCCCAGGGACTTGCCAGCTATGGCTACACCTTC
CDR3: CASSPPQGLASYGYTF

D: TRBD2
size: .
J: TRBJ2-1
V: TRBV5-1
DNA: TGCGCCAGCAGCCTCCCTCTAGCGGGAGGTTCCTACAATGAGCAGTTCTTC
CDR3: CASSLPLAGGSYNEQFF

D: TRBD1
size: .
J: TRBJ2-2
V: TRBV19
DNA: TGTGCCAGTAGTGTCCAGGGGGCAGACACCGGGGAGCTGTTTTTT
CDR3: CASSVQGADTGELFF

D: .
size: .
J: TRBJ2-3
V: TRBV10-1
DNA: TGCGCCAGCAGTGAGTCTTCCCGTACCGGGAGCACAGATACGCAGTATTTT
CDR3: CASSESSRTGSTDTQYF

D: .
size: .
J: TRBJ2-3
V: TRBV28
DNA: TGTGCCAGCACCAAGCCCGGCACAGATACGCAGTATTTT
CDR3: CASTKPGTDTQYF

D: TRBD1
size: .
J: TRBJ1-6
V: TRBV4-2
DNA: TGTGCCAGCAGCCAAGGGACAGGGAATTCACCCCTCCACTTT
CDR3: CASSQGTGNSPLHF

D: TRBD1
size: .
J: TRBJ2-7
V: TRBV9
DNA: TGTGCCAGCAGCGGGTACGGACAGGGAGGCTACGAGCAGTACTTC
CDR3: CASSGYGQGGYEQYF

D: .
size: few
J: TRBJ1-2
V: TRBV2
DNA: TGTGCCAGCAGTGGGCGGGCCTATGGCTACACCTTC
CDR3: CASSGRAYGYTF

D: TRBD1
size: .
J: TRBJ1-2
V: TRBV27
DNA: TGTGCCAGCAGTTCCGGGACAGAGAACTATGGCTACACCTTC
CDR3: CASSSGTENYGYTF

D: TRBD1
size: .
J: TRBJ2-2
V: TRBV27
DNA: TGTGCCAGCAGCCATGGACAGGGGAACACCGGGGAGCTGTTTTTT
CDR3: CASSHGQGNTGELFF

D: TRBD2
size: .
J: TRBJ2-5
V: TRBV11-2
DNA: TGTGCCAGCAGCTCCGCGGGGGGGCCCAGGCGGGCTCAAGAGACCCAGTACTTC
CDR3: CASSSAGGPRRAQETQYF

D: .
size: .
J: TRBJ1-1
V: TRBV19
DNA: TGTGCCAGTAGTAGAATTCAGGCGCCCCGATCCGAAGCTTTCTTT
CDR3: CASSRIQAPRSEAFF

D: TRBD2
size: .
J: TRBJ2-1
V: TRBV20-1
DNA: TGCAGTGCTAGTAGCGGGAGAAGTAATGAGCAGTTCTTC
CDR3: CSASSGRSNEQFF

D: TRBD2
size: .
J: TRBJ2-3
V: TRBV10-3
DNA: TGTGCCATCACCGGCGGGGGGGACTCAGATACGCAGTATTTT
CDR3: CAITGGGDSDTQYF

D: TRBD2
size: .
J: TRBJ2-7
V: TRBV14
DNA: TGTGCCAGCAGCCAATTTCTTGGAGCCCGCGGGGGCGAGCAGTACTTC
CDR3: CASSQFLGARGGEQYF

D: .
size: .
J: TRBJ1-1
V: TRBV3-1/TRBV3-2
DNA: TGTGCCAGCAGCCAAGATGGTGCGAGAAAAGCTTTCTTT
CDR3: CASSQDGARKAFF

D: TRBD1
size: once
J: TRBJ2-6
V: TRBV19
DNA: TGTGCCAGTAATCCCGGACAGGGGACCTCTGGGGCCAACGTCCTGACTTTC
CDR3: CASNPGQGTSGANVLTF

D: .
size: .
J: TRBJ1-2
V: TRBV9
DNA: TGTGCCAGCAGCGTAGCCCAGGAAACTAACTATGGCTACACCTTC
CDR3: CASSVAQETNYGYTF

D: TRBD1
size: .
J: TRBJ1-2
V: TRBV9
DNA: TGTGCCAGCAGCGTCAAATCCCCTGGGACAGGCACGTATGGCTACACCTTC
CDR3: CASSVKSPGTGTYGYTF

D: .
size: .
J: TRBJ2-5
V: TRBV5-4
DNA: TGTGCCAGCAGCTCTCGGGACCAAGAGACCCAGTACTTC
CDR3: CASSSRDQETQYF

D: .
size: few
J: TRBJ1-4
V: TRBV19
DNA: TGTGCCAGTAGTATAGTAGGCCAGGGATTTTCAACTAATGAAAAACTGTTTTTT
CDR3: CASSIVGQGFSTNEKLFF

D: TRBD1
size: .
J: TRBJ1-1
V: TRBV7-2
DNA: TGTGCCAGCAGCCATGGTAGACAGGGGTTCGCTTTCTTT
CDR3: CASSHGRQGFAFF

D: .
size: .
J: TRBJ2-7
V: TRBV29-1
DNA: TGCAGCGTTGATGAGGGGGATCAATCCTACGAGCAGTACTTC
CDR3: CSVDEGDQSYEQYF

D: TRBD1
size: .
J: TRBJ1-4
V: TRBV18
DNA: TGTGCCAGCTCACCTCCGGGACAGGGTAATGAAAAACTGTTTTTT
CDR3: CASSPPGQGNEKLFF

D: .
size: .
J: TRBJ1-2
V: TRBV30
DNA: TGTGCCTGGAGTAAGGGAGACTCGTATGGCTACACCTTC
CDR3: CAWSKGDSYGYTF

D: .
size: .
J: TRBJ1-2
V: TRBV2
DNA: TGTGCCATCTCCGAACCCGGGTATGGCTACACCTTC
CDR3: CAISEPGYGYTF

D: .
size: few
J: TRBJ1-4
V: TRBV19
DNA: TGTGCCAGTAGTATCCGAAACACAGGGACTAATGAAAAACTGTTTTTT
CDR3: CASSIRNTGTNEKLFF

D: TRBD2
size: .
J: TRBJ2-3
V: TRBV15
DNA: TGTGCCACCAGCAGGACTAGCGGAGAAACGGGGGATACGCAGTATTTT
CDR3: CATSRTSGETGDTQYF

D: TRBD1
size: .
J: TRBJ1-1
V: TRBV10-3
DNA: TGTGCCATCAGCCAGGACAGGGCTGAAGCTTTCTTT
CDR3: CAISQDRAEAFF

D: .
size: .
J: TRBJ1-6
V: TRBV2
DNA: TGTGCCAGCAAGGCGGGAGTGATCCGAAATTCACCCCTCCACTTT
CDR3: CASKAGVIRNSPLHF

D: TRBD2
size: .
J: TRBJ2-1
V: TRBV24-1
DNA: TGTGCCACCAGGGGGACCGGGACTAGCGGGAGTAAGAATGAGCAGTTCTTC
CDR3: CATRGTGTSGSKNEQFF

D: .
size: .
J: TRBJ1-2
V: TRBV6-6
DNA: TGTGCCAGCAAGCCCGAGGGAGGCAACTATGGCTACACCTTC
CDR3: CASKPEGGNYGYTF

D: .
size: .
J: TRBJ1-6
V: TRBV19
DNA: TGTGCCAGTAGTGGGCAGTATAATTCACCCCTCCACTTT
CDR3: CASSGQYNSPLHF

D: TRBD2
size: .
J: TRBJ2-1
V: TRBV6-5
DNA: TGTGCCAGCATAGATAGCGGGGGGTACAATGAGCAGTTCTTC
CDR3: CASIDSGGYNEQFF

D: .
size: .
J: TRBJ1-1
V: TRBV27
DNA: TGTGCCAGCCCCCTTGGGCACCGCTACCACACTGAAGCTTTCTTT
CDR3: CASPLGHRYHTEAFF